By proportion, the clone carrying this T cell receptor beta chain is medium-sized. Its antigen remains unknown. Germline V gives CDR1 MNHNY, CDR2 SVGAGI (reference sequence). The CDR3 has 14 amino acids. Trimming cost V 5 bases and J 6 bases, with 17 bases left between them. PCR primers comprised 60 Vbeta and 13 Jbeta primers. In the authors' workflow: Unique TCR beta chains numbered about 72 million in a later analysis, with roughly 10 million shared. The method was immunoSEQ multiplex PCR; TCRdb's version includes in-frame clones alone and lacks a portion of them. The V and J calls and clone size were taken over from that table, and D and trimming were inferred from the DNA. The top ten hold more than 10% of the sample, which has about 130,000 clones, more than 65% seen once. The data originate from a study of cytomegalovirus exposure and HLA in healthy donors. Study-wide results and caveats: The authors later found most CMV-associated TCR beta chains appeared HLA-restricted. The likely explanation for a cluster of highly shared sequence variants was sequencing artifact. Analysis was carried out at a later point, and it linked a missense DCLRE1C variant to TCR beta V- and J-gene trimming.

The sequencing input was PBMCs. The chain combines TRBV6-6 with TRBJ2-7; TRBD2 is a possible D gene (7 bases). This TCR came from a woman aged 40 to 49 in good health and CMV-seropositive. The CDR3 bases are TGTGCCAGCAGTCCATCGAGGGGAGGGGGCGAGCAGTACTTC. It codes for CASSPSRGGGEQYF.